This paragraph covers one T cell receptor beta chain sequence. No antigen is known for it. The input lacks base qualities; no much larger clone sits a single base away. The CDR3, cysteine through phenylalanine, is 17 amino acids long. This entry keeps only the CDR3 DNA: 51 bases, framed from base 1. The germline V gene sets CDR1 to LGHNA and CDR2 to YNFKEQ. V gives up 2 bases and J gives up 6 bases, and the segment between their germline ends measures 21 bases. Each collaborating institution followed its own protocols to collect whole blood in K2EDTA tubes. Collaborator samples were shipped for TCRbeta analysis as frozen whole blood, isolated PBMCs, or DNA extracted from either sample type. TCRbeta CDR3 regions were amplified from genomic DNA using the immunoSEQ Assay, a bias-controlled multiplex PCR. In the source study's methods: Within the assay, amplification of reference gene primers was used to estimate how many nucleated cells each sample contained. Sequence reads were collapsed and filtered to measure the absolute abundance of every unique TCRbeta CDR3 rearrangement. For each sample, productive Simpson clonality was calculated as the square root of Simpson's diversity index over productive rearrangements. In TCRdb, the immuneACCESS table is reduced to in-frame sequences with V and J assigned. These tables do not hold every clone; where another copy was compared, an unresolved V gene accounts for under half, and the others remain unexplained. V and J calls and clone size are those listed in that table; D and trimming were worked out from the DNA. The sample table lists a few hundred thousand clones, 88% of them with a count of one. Jointly, the top ten make up about 9.8% of the sample.

The data are from a study of blood T cell repertoires in COVID-19 (dated by TCRdb to the early 2020s). Looking at the study overall: Samples covering the acute and convalescent phases of COVID-19 were provided by collaborators in the United States, Italy and Spain. The prospective study material was composed of cDNA or gDNA derived from T cells, B-cell-depleted T cells, or PBMCs. Deeply sampled blood TCRbeta repertoires from subjects exposed to, actively infected with, or recovered from COVID-19 were included in the dataset. The repertoires were released in a freely available public database intended as a resource for research on the immune response to SARS-CoV-2. Samples were obtained from the ongoing ImmuneRACE study (first 160 participants) and from approximately 1,200 subjects provided by 6 global collaborators. Nearly every sample came with metadata listing a de-identified subject ID, COVID-19 status, age in years and sex. HLA class I and class II types, where available, came from metadata supplied by the sample provider rather than from assay-based typing.

Results the study describes overall, beyond this receptor: The quantity of clinical and demographic metadata differed by source and by participant and was supplied without curation.

This sequence originates from a man in his late teens or twenties with active or convalescent COVID-19. This chain is built from TRBV4-2 and TRBJ2-3, and TRBD2 may be the D gene, going by 7 matching bases. Sequencing used peripheral blood. CDR3 protein: CASSQSPGAGAKDTQYF. In nucleotide form, the sequence is TGTGCCAGCAGCCAATCCCCGGGGGCGGGGGCGAAGGATACGCAGTATTTT.